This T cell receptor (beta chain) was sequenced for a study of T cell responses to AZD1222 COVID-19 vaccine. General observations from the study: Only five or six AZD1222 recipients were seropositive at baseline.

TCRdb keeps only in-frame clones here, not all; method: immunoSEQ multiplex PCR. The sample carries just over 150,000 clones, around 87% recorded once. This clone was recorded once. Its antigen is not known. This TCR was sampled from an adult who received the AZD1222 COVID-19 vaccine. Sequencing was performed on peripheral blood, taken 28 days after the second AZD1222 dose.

CDR3 region: CASSPSSIAYEQYF. Here the CDR3 DNA reads TGTGCCAGCAGCCCGAGTTCGATAGCGTACGAGCAGTACTTC. The V and J genes are TRBV3-1 (or the pseudogene TRBV3-2) and TRBJ2-7; possibly TRBD2 for D (5 bases). The V end lost 4 bases, the J end lost 4 bases, and 14 bases lay between the germline ends. Germline V lookup: CDR1 LGHDT, CDR2 YNNKEL (reference sequence). This CDR3 has 14 amino acids.